This T cell receptor beta chain derives from a study of beta chain features in type 1 diabetes. Overall study context: Researchers looked at approximately 110,000,000 sorted cells across all samples.

Findings and caveats of the study: Type 1 diabetes patients showed a moderate but significant shortening of TCRB CDR3s in all four CD4+ subsets. Diminished insertions and augmented deletions at VDJ junctions characterized type 1 diabetes patients.

By way of CD45RO/CCR7/CD25/CD127/CD95/CD27, the CD4+ regulatory, stem cell-like memory, central memory and naive cells were sorted. The entirety of the isolated RNA underwent reverse transcription, so expressed TCRB transcripts were sequenced. Using immunoSEQ multiplex PCR, the repertoire was profiled, and TCRdb retains in-frame clones only, with some absent. The sample includes just over 450,000 clones, roughly 30% of them seen just once. Germline values: CDR1 GTSNPN, CDR2 SVGIG (reference sequence). This CDR3 is 13 amino acids long. Trimming took 2 bases from V and 4 from J; bases not matched to a gene: 2. This clone turned up a few times. What it recognizes is unknown.

This receptor was identified in a man younger than 35 in good health. The J gene is TRBJ2-4, the V gene TRBV30; 7 positions match TRBD1. Sequenced input: naive CD4+ T cells from blood. The CDR3 sequence: CAWSPDRKNIQYF. The CDR3 region has the DNA TGTGCCTGGAGTCCGGACAGGAAAAACATTCAGTACTTC.